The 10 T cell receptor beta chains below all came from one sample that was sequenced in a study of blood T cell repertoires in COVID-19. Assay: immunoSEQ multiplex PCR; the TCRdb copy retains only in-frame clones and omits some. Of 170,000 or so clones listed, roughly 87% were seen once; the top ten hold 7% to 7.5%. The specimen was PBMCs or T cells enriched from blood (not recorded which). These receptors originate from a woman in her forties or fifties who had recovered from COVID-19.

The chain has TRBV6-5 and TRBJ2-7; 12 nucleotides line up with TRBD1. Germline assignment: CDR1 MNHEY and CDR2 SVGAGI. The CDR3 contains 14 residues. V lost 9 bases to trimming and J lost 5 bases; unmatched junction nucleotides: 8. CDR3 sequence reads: CASSPGQGANEQYF. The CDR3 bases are TGTGCCAGTTCCCCGGGACAGGGGGCAAACGAGCAGTACTTC.

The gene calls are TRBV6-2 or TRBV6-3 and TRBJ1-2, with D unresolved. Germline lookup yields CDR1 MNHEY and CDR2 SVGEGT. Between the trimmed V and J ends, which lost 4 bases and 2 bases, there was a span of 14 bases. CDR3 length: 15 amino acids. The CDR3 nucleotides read TGTGCCAGCAGTTCCCCTCAGGCGGGGAACTATGGCTACACCTTC. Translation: CASSSPQAGNYGYTF.

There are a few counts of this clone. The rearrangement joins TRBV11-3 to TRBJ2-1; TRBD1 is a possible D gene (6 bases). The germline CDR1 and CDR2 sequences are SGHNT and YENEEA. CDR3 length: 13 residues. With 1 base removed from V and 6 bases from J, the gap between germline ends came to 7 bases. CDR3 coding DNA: TGTGCCAGCAGCTTAGGAGGGGGCAATGAGCAGTTCTTC. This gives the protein CASSLGGGNEQFF.

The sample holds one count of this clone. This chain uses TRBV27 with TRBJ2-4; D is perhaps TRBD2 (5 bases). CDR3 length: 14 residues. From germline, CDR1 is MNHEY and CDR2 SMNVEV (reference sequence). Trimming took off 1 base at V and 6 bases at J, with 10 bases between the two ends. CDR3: CASSLLAGRNIQYF. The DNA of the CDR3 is TGTGCCAGCAGTTTATTGGCGGGCCGAAACATTCAGTACTTC.

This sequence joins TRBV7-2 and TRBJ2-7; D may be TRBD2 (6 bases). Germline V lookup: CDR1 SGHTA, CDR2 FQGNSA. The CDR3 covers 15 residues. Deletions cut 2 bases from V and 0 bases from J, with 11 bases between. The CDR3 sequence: CASSLQGGVSYEQYF. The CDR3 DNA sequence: TGTGCCAGCAGCTTACAGGGCGGGGTCTCCTACGAGCAGTACTTC.

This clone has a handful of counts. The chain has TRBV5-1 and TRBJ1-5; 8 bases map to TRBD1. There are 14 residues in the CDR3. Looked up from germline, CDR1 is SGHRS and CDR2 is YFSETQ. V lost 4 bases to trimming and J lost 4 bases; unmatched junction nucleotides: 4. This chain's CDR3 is CASSPQGANQPQHF. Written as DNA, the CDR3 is TGCGCCAGCAGCCCCCAGGGGGCTAATCAGCCCCAGCATTTT.

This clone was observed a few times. The CDR3 loop is CASSPLGSGPANYGYTF. For the CDR3, the DNA is TGTGCCAGCAGCCCGTTAGGTTCGGGTCCAGCTAACTATGGCTACACCTTC. The rearrangement joins TRBV5-6 to TRBJ1-2, with unresolved D. With 4 bases removed from V and 0 bases from J, the gap between germline ends came to 19 bases. CDR1 is SGHDT, CDR2 YYEEEE, per germline. This CDR3 comprises 17 residues.

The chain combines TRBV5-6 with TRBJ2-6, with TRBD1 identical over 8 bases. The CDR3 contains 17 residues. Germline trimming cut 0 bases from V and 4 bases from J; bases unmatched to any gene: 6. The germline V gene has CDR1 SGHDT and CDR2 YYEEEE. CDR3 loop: CASSLEQGVVGANVLTF. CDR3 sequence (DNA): TGTGCCAGCAGCTTGGAACAGGGGGTAGTCGGGGCCAACGTCCTGACTTTC.

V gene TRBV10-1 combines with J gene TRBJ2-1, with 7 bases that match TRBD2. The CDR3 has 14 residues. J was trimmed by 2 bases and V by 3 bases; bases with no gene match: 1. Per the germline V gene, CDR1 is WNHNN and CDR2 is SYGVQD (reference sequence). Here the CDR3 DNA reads TGCGCCAGCAGTGAACTAGCGCCCTACAATGAGCAGTTCTTC. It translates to CASSELAPYNEQFF.

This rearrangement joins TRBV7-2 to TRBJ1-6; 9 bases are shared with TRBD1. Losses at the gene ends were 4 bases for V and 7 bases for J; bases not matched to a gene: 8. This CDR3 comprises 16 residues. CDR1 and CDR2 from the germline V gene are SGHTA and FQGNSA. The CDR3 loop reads CASSSRKQGANSPLHF. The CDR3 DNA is TGTGCCAGCAGCTCAAGGAAACAGGGGGCGAATTCACCCCTCCACTTT.